This TCR beta chain was found in a study of vaccination effects on CD4 cells after COVID-19. The CDR3 has 16 residues. Trimming took 0 bases from V and 6 from J; bases not matched to a gene: 2. The germline V gene has CDR1 GTSNPN and CDR2 SVGIG (reference sequence). A remark on this clone: Its antigen remains unidentified.

Method: immunoSEQ multiplex PCR; TCRdb's copy keeps in-frame clones and lacks some. The profile covers under 25,000 clones, with 73% appearing a single time and about 5% taken by the ten largest. Antigen-specific CD4+ T cells were expanded (with viral peptide pools) by the ViraFEST assay ahead of sequencing. Subsequent to 10 days of culture, CD4+ T cells were isolated. Absence of prior SARS-CoV-2 infection characterized the vaccine recipients, who showed negative nucleocapsid antibodies. The input for sequencing was CD4+ T cells from PBMCs cultured with SARS-CoV-2 spike peptides, taken before COVID-19 vaccination. This TCR was sampled from a human donor who received a COVID-19 vaccine. The chain is built from TRBV30 and TRBJ2-1; TRBD2 matches at 16 bases. CDR3 coding DNA: TGTGCCTGGAGTGTGGGGACTAGCGGGGGGGGCAATGAGCAGTTCTTC. Translated, it gives CAWSVGTSGGGNEQFF. Using reference TRBV30 and TRBJ2-1 for the parts outside the CDR3, the full variable domain is SQTIHQWPATLVQPVGSPLSLECTVEGTSNPNLYWYRQAAGRGLQLLFYSVGIGQISSEVPQNLSASRPQDRQFILSSKKLLLSDSGFYLCAWSVGTSGGGNEQFFGPGTRLTVL.